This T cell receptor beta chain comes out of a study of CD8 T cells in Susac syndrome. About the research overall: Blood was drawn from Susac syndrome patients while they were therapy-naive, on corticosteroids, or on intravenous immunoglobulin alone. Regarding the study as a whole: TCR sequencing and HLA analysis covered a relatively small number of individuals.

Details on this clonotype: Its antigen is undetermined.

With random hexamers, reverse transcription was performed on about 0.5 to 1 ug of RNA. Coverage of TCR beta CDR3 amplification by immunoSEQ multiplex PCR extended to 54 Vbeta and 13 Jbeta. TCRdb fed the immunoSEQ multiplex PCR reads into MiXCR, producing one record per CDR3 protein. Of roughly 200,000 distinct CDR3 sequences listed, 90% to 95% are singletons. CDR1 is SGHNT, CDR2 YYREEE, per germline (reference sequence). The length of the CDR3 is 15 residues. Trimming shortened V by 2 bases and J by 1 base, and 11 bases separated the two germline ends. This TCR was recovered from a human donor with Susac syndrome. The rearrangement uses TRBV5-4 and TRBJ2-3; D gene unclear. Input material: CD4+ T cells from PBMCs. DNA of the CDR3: TGTGCCAGCAGCTTAAGTCCTCGTGGCACAGATACGCAGTATTTT. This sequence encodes CASSLSPRGTDTQYF.